This entry concerns a single T cell receptor beta chain. No antigen is known for it. The CDR3 sequence is 15 residues long. Per germline, CDR1 MNHEY and CDR2 SVGAGI. Trimming removed 6 bases from V and 7 bases from J, with 18 bases in between. The sample belongs to a study of siplizumab effects on memory and regulatory T cells. The study's findings and limits: The study did not confirm that proliferating Tregs from siplizumab cultures were suppressive. Alloreactive sequences tracing back to unstimulated CD4+ memory cells were significantly reduced by siplizumab.

Some clones are missing from TCRdb's copy, which holds only in-frame ones; the method was immunoSEQ multiplex PCR. The repertoire holds about 75,000 clones, roughly 93% seen once, with about 5% in the top ten. The chain is built from TRBV6-5 and TRBJ2-2; possible D gene TRBD2, 7 bases. This receptor was obtained from a human donor in good health. Sequencing used CD8+ T cells sorted from blood. Here the CDR3 reads CASSRGGGGIGELFF. In DNA form, the CDR3 reads TGTGCCAGCAGCCGAGGGGGGGGAGGGATCGGGGAGCTGTTTTTT.